Below, one T cell receptor beta chain is given with its context. Its matching antigen is unknown. The record originates from a study of molecular identifiers for immune sequencing clone quantification. Study results and limitations: Over 99% of effector molecules, yet under 1% of naive-cell molecules, were held by clones above 20 RNA copies.

TCRdb redid the calling of the PCR reads with MiXCR, one entry per CDR3 protein. This sample has approximately 550,000 distinct CDR3 sequences, with 20% to 25% found just once. This CDR3 contains 15 residues. Germline V gives CDR1 SGDLS, CDR2 YYNGEE. V lost 0 bases to trimming and J lost 3 bases, with 11 bases between them. Sequenced input: naive CD8+ T cells from blood, with Jurkat cell RNA spiked in. The subset is: FACS-sorted CD8+CD4-CCR7+CD45RA+ naive T cells. The chain is built from TRBV9 and TRBJ2-3; perhaps TRBD2 as D (6 bases). The sequence was collected from a human donor in good health. Some libraries in this study had Jurkat cell RNA spiked in. The CDR3 sequence is CASSVAAGWTDTQYF. DNA of the CDR3: TGTGCCAGCAGCGTAGCTGCGGGGTGGACAGATACGCAGTATTTT.